These 28 T cell receptor beta chains were sequenced from one sample in a study of blood T cell repertoires in COVID-19. Generated by immunoSEQ multiplex PCR, the TCRdb table keeps only in-frame clones and is missing some. Here the sample spans approximately 280,000 clones, approximately 90% being singletons. Sample: peripheral blood. The receptors come from a woman between 25 and 40 years old with COVID-19, enrolled during active disease.

The rearrangement joins TRBV7-8 to TRBJ1-2; 7 bases align to TRBD1. Germline V gene data show CDR1 as SGHVS and CDR2 as FQNEAQ. The CDR3 has 16 amino acids. The ends lost 6 bases at V and 4 bases at J; junction bases unmatched: 14. CDR3 in DNA: TGTGCCAGCAGTCTCTCCCCGGGACAGATATCCTATGGCTACACCTTC. It specifies CASSLSPGQISYGYTF.

This clone was seen a handful of times. The genes are TRBV5-1 and TRBJ2-3; 9 nucleotides align to TRBD2. The J segment lost 2 bases and the V segment lost 1 base, leaving 5 bases of the junction unmatched. This CDR3 is built from 16 residues. Germline lookup yields CDR1 SGHRS and CDR2 YFSETQ. CDR3 in amino acids: CASSLIIAGATDTQYF. The CDR3 DNA reads as TGCGCCAGCAGCTTGATCATAGCGGGAGCCACAGATACGCAGTATTTT.

The genes are TRBV30 and TRBJ2-1, with 7 bases matching TRBD2. The CDR3 contains 12 residues. Germline CDR1 GTSNPN, CDR2 SVGIG (reference sequence). The V and J ends lost 4 bases and 3 bases, in that order; junction bases with no gene match: 0. CDR3 sequence: CAWTSGYNEQFF. CDR3 coding DNA: TGTGCCTGGACTAGCGGCTACAATGAGCAGTTCTTC.

The chain joins TRBV3-1 (or the pseudogene TRBV3-2) to TRBJ1-1; 8 positions agree with TRBD1. Germline CDR1 reads LGHDT; CDR2 reads YNNKEL (reference sequence). The J segment lost 3 bases and the V segment lost 4 bases, leaving 10 bases of the junction unmatched. The CDR3 runs 16 residues. CDR3 bases: TGTGCCAGCAGCCCAGGCTACAGGGGGAGTTACACTGAAGCTTTCTTT. It specifies CASSPGYRGSYTEAFF.

This rearrangement joins TRBV28 to TRBJ1-5; a weak D match, TRBD1 (5 bases). The CDR3 is made up of 14 amino acids. The germline CDR1 and CDR2 sequences are MDHEN and SYDVKM. V was clipped by 6 bases and J by 3 bases, with 12 bases between them. The CDR3: CASSPGSANQPQHF. CDR3 bases: TGTGCCAGCAGCCCAGGGTCAGCCAATCAGCCCCAGCATTTT.

The gene calls are TRBV11-3 and TRBJ2-1; D possibly corresponds to TRBD2 (5 bases). The germline V and J ends were trimmed by 4 bases and 10 bases, with 20 bases remaining between them. Germline V gene data show CDR1 as SGHNT and CDR2 as YENEEA. This CDR3 has 15 residues. CDR3 DNA: TGTGCCAGCAGCTCTTCGGGGTTCCGGCCTAACGAGCAGTTCTTC. Translated: CASSSSGFRPNEQFF.

The rearrangement uses TRBV6-9 and TRBJ1-1; 7 bases line up with TRBD1. This CDR3 has 15 amino acids. Germline assignment: CDR1 MNHGY and CDR2 SVAAGI. The trim removed 7 bases at V and 0 bases at J, leaving 8 bases unmatched. CDR3 in DNA: TGTGCCAGCACCAACGGACAGGTCCTGAACACTGAAGCTTTCTTT. Translating gives CASTNGQVLNTEAFF.

The rearrangement joins TRBV28 to TRBJ1-5; D remains unclear. This CDR3 comprises 14 residues. The ends were cut back, 5 bases at V and 2 bases at J, with 10 bases in the middle. The germline gives CDR1 MDHEN, CDR2 SYDVKM. The CDR3 DNA is TGTGCCAGCAGTCCAAAACGGGGCAATCAGCCCCAGCATTTT. It encodes CASSPKRGNQPQHF.

The V call is TRBV9, the J call TRBJ2-2, with 14 bases identical to TRBD2. CDR3 length: 15 residues. Germline trimming cut 4 bases from V and 9 bases from J; bases unmatched to any gene: 5. Germline loops: CDR1 SGDLS, CDR2 YYNGEE. CDR3 region: CASSPGLAGARELFF. For the CDR3, the DNA is TGTGCCAGCAGCCCGGGACTAGCGGGAGCCCGGGAGCTGTTTTTT.

This clone has only a few counts. V usage is TRBV9 and J usage is TRBJ1-2; maybe TRBD1 (6 bases). This CDR3 is 15 amino acids long. Germline V gives CDR1 SGDLS, CDR2 YYNGEE. Trimming cost V 0 bases and J 6 bases, with 15 bases left between them. This chain's CDR3 is CASSVDIRQVNGYTF. CDR3 in DNA: TGTGCCAGCAGCGTAGATATTAGACAGGTGAATGGCTACACCTTC.

For the CDR3, the DNA is TGTGCCAGCAGCTTAAGGGACAGGGACACAGATACGCAGTATTTT. Protein sequence: CASSLRDRDTDTQYF. This rearrangement joins TRBV7-6 to TRBJ2-3; the match to TRBD1 covers 9 bases. Per germline, CDR1 SGHVS and CDR2 FNYEAQ. The CDR3 extends over 15 amino acids. Germline trimming cut 2 bases from V and 2 bases from J; bases unmatched to any gene: 2.

CDR3 sequence: CASMDSYTEAFF. The CDR3, as DNA: TGTGCCAGCATGGACAGTTACACTGAAGCTTTCTTT. The rearrangement links TRBV6-5 to TRBJ1-1; D perhaps matches TRBD1 (6 bases). The V gene lost 7 bases and the J gene lost 3 bases, with 9 bases spanning the gap. The germline CDR1 and CDR2 sequences are MNHEY and SVGAGI. The CDR3 contains 12 residues.

The V call is TRBV2, the J call TRBJ1-4, with D unclear. The CDR3 covers 15 residues. Deletions cut 6 bases from V and 8 bases from J, with 19 bases between. Germline V CDR1 and CDR2: SNHLY, FYNNEI. CDR3 coding DNA: TGTGCCAGCAGCTTCCTTGGAACGGGAGGCGAAAAACTGTTTTTT. Its translation: CASSFLGTGGEKLFF.

V is TRBV27 and J is TRBJ1-2, with 8 bases lining up with TRBD1. The germline V gene has CDR1 MNHEY and CDR2 SMNVEV (reference sequence). This CDR3 is 11 amino acids long. J lost 7 bases, V lost 9 bases, and 4 bases had no gene match. The CDR3 DNA is TGTGCCAGGGACAGGGAAAGTGGCTACACCTTC. The encoded protein is CARDRESGYTF.

The V call is TRBV28, the J call TRBJ1-1, with TRBD1 matching over 10 bases. CDR1 and CDR2 (germline): MDHEN, SYDVKM. Unmatched junction bases numbered 5, after V lost 6 bases and J lost 4 bases. This CDR3 contains 14 residues. Here the CDR3 reads CASRRQGAVTEAFF. The CDR3, as DNA: TGTGCCAGCAGGCGACAGGGGGCGGTCACTGAAGCTTTCTTT.

The chain has TRBV6-6 and TRBJ1-3; no clear D gene. Germline CDR1 is MNHNY and CDR2 is SVGAGI (reference sequence). The CDR3 loop spans 13 amino acids. V lost 4 bases and J lost 1, with 5 bases in between. CDR3 sequence reads: CASSSGSGNTIYF. The DNA for the CDR3 is TGTGCCAGCAGTTCAGGTTCTGGAAACACCATATATTTT.

The chain couples TRBV7-8 to TRBJ2-2, with D hard to call. This CDR3 has 14 residues. The V end was cut by 5 bases, the J end by 0 bases, with 7 bases between. CDR1 and CDR2 from the germline V gene are SGHVS and FQNEAQ. The CDR3 nucleotides read TGTGCCAGCAGCCCGGAGACGAACACCGGGGAGCTGTTTTTT. Translated: CASSPETNTGELFF. Full variable domain (remainder filled in from reference TRBV7-8 and TRBJ2-2): GAGVSQSPRYKVAKRGQDVALRCDPISGHVSLFWYQQALGQGPEFLTYFQNEAQLDKSGLPSDRFFAERPEGSVSTLKIQRTQQEDSAVYLCASSPETNTGELFFGEGSRLTVL.

V is TRBV7-9 and J is TRBJ2-7, with TRBD1 identical over 7 bases. The germline gives CDR1 SEHNR, CDR2 FQNEAQ (reference sequence). The CDR3 is made up of 17 amino acids. Germline trimming cut 1 base from V and 2 bases from J; bases unmatched to any gene: 11. The CDR3 region is CASSLGVGGQGAYEQYF. The CDR3 nucleotides read TGTGCCAGCAGCTTAGGTGTGGGTGGGCAGGGGGCCTACGAGCAGTACTTC.

This sequence joins TRBV7-2 and TRBJ1-2, with no clear D. The CDR3 totals 13 residues. Germline V gene sequence: CDR1 SGHTA, CDR2 FQGNSA. V lost 3 bases and J 0 bases, leaving 5 bases between the germline ends. The CDR3 DNA reads as TGTGCCAGCAGCTTCGGTACTAACTATGGCTACACCTTC. Encoded protein: CASSFGTNYGYTF.

The rearrangement joins TRBV18 to TRBJ1-1; 9 nucleotides match TRBD1. The germline gives CDR1 KGHSH, CDR2 LQKENI. This CDR3 is 15 amino acids long. The V gene end was trimmed by 2 bases and the J gene end by 1 base; junction bases not matched to a gene: 2. CDR3 loop: CASSPRTGENTEAFF. The CDR3 nucleotides are TGTGCCAGCTCACCAAGGACAGGGGAGAACACTGAAGCTTTCTTT.

The chain carries TRBV4-1 and TRBJ2-1, with 8 positions matching TRBD2. From germline, CDR1 is MGHRA and CDR2 YSYEKL. The CDR3 length is 14 residues. V shed 4 bases, J shed 8 bases, and the junction held 7 bases outside the gene matches. CDR3 region: CASSPGLAGDEQFF. The CDR3 coding sequence is TGCGCCAGCAGCCCAGGACTAGCTGGGGATGAGCAGTTCTTC.

This clone appeared once. The chain has TRBV27 and TRBJ1-5; D gene uncertain. This CDR3 has 14 amino acids. Germline V gene data show CDR1 as MNHEY and CDR2 as SMNVEV (reference sequence). V lost 2 bases, J lost 0 bases, and 5 bases lay in between. CDR3 protein: CASSLVYSNQPQHF. CDR3 bases: TGTGCCAGCAGTTTAGTATATAGCAATCAGCCCCAGCATTTT.

The chain employs TRBV5-4 and TRBJ2-7, with 8 bases identical to TRBD2. The ends lost 4 bases at V and 2 bases at J; junction bases unmatched: 2. CDR1 and CDR2 (germline): SGHNT, YYREEE (reference sequence). This CDR3 is 13 amino acids long. CDR3 protein: CASSPTSAYEQYF. CDR3 in DNA: TGTGCCAGCAGCCCGACTAGCGCCTACGAGCAGTACTTC. The whole variable domain, remainder taken from reference TRBV5-4 and TRBJ2-7, is ETGVTQSPTHLIKTRGQQVTLRCSSQSGHNTVSWYQQALGQGPQFIFQYYREEENGRGNFPPRFSGLQFPNYSSELNVNALELDDSALYLCASSPTSAYEQYFGPGTRLTVT.

This clone was seen a single time. This chain connects TRBV9 to TRBJ1-2, with 11 bases fitting TRBD1. There are 14 residues in the CDR3. The germline V gene encodes CDR1 SGDLS and CDR2 YYNGEE. The trim removed 6 bases at V and 3 bases at J, leaving 4 bases unmatched. Here the CDR3 DNA reads TGTGCCAGCACCGGACAGGGGGCATACTATGGCTACACCTTC. Residues: CASTGQGAYYGYTF.

This clone was found once. The chain employs TRBV11-2 and TRBJ1-5; D is unresolved. CDR1 and CDR2 (germline): SGHAT, FQNNGV. The CDR3 totals 13 residues. The V and J ends lost 1 base and 5 bases respectively, with 6 bases between them. The CDR3, as DNA: TGTGCCAGCAGCTTAGGCGTGTATCAGCCCCAGCATTTT. Amino acids: CASSLGVYQPQHF.

The gene calls are TRBV19 and TRBJ2-7; 10 bases agree with TRBD2. CDR3 size: 15 residues. CDR1 is LNHDA and CDR2 is SQIVND in the germline V gene (reference sequence). V shed 1 base and J 3 bases; nucleotides not matched to a gene: 3. The CDR3 region has the DNA TGTGCCAGTAGTATAGGACTAGCGGGCGGCTACGAGCAGTACTTC. This sequence encodes CASSIGLAGGYEQYF.

The chain couples TRBV2 to TRBJ1-1; D not certain. Trimming took off 2 bases at V and 0 bases at J, with 7 bases between the two ends. Per germline, CDR1 SNHLY and CDR2 FYNNEI. CDR3 length: 14 residues. CDR3 in amino acids: CASSENAVNTEAFF. CDR3 in DNA: TGTGCCAGCAGTGAAAATGCGGTGAACACTGAAGCTTTCTTT.

This rearrangement joins TRBV5-1 to TRBJ2-3; tentative D call: TRBD1 (6 bases). V lost 0 bases and J 6 bases, leaving 14 bases between the germline ends. The CDR3 has 15 residues. Germline V lookup: CDR1 SGHRS, CDR2 YFSETQ. The CDR3 here is CASSLALQGSDTQYF. As DNA, the CDR3 is TGCGCCAGCAGCTTGGCCTTACAGGGCTCGGATACGCAGTATTTT.